The rows below give T cell receptor beta chains drawn from one sample of a study of shared clonotypes between healthy human individuals. Measured with immunoSEQ multiplex PCR; TCRdb has only the in-frame clones, and not every one. This sample yields around 99,000 clones, of which almost 70% are seen a single time; roughly 49% belongs to the top ten. The sample was memory CD8+ T cells sorted from blood. Receptors were obtained from a man in his thirties or forties in good health. CDR3s include the opening cysteine and the closing phenylalanine or tryptophan. D genes are given only for firm matches. Only part of the rows carry a size: once, few, many, or a class if the clone is expanded.

TRBV5-6	-	TRBD1	TRBJ2-7	TGTGCCAGCAGCTTGTCAGGGGGTCCCTACGAGCAGTACTTC	CASSLSGGPYEQYF
TRBV9	-	TRBD1	TRBJ2-1	TGTGCCAGCAGCGCGGGACAGGGGTACAATGAGCAGTTCTTC	CASSAGQGYNEQFF
TRBV6-5	-	TRBD2	TRBJ2-7	TGTGCCAGCAGCCGGACTAGCAGTTCCTACGAGCAGTACTTC	CASSRTSSSYEQYF
TRBV15	-	-	TRBJ1-1	TGTGCCACCAGCAGAGATTTAGGGGGAACTGAAGCTTTCTTT	CATSRDLGGTEAFF
TRBV9	-	-	TRBJ2-3	TGTGCCAGCAGCGTAGTCGACACAGATACGCAGTATTTT	CASSVVDTDTQYF
TRBV9	few	-	TRBJ2-1	TGTGCCAGCAGCATGGAGGGGGGGTATGAGCAGTTCTTC	CASSMEGGYEQFF
TRBV5-1	-	TRBD1	TRBJ2-7	TGCGCCAGCAGCTTCGGGACAGGGGATTTGGGCGAGCAGTACTTC	CASSFGTGDLGEQYF
TRBV6-5	-	TRBD2	TRBJ2-2	TGTGCCAGCAGTGGACTAGCGGAGACCGGGGAGCTGTTTTTT	CASSGLAETGELFF
TRBV5-1	-	-	TRBJ1-1	TGCGCCAGCAGCTTCGAGGCAGCTTCTATGAACACTGAAGCTTTCTTT	CASSFEAASMNTEAFF
TRBV9	-	TRBD2	TRBJ2-2	TGTGCCAGCAGCAATCGACTAGCGGGAATATCGGGGGAGCTGTTTTTT	CASSNRLAGISGELFF
TRBV10-3	-	TRBD2	TRBJ2-7	TGTGCCACCAGACGACTAGCGGATTCCTACGAGCAGTACTTC	CATRRLADSYEQYF
TRBV5-6	-	-	TRBJ2-1	TGTGCCAGCAGCTTGGAGGTGGGACGAGAGCAGTTCTTC	CASSLEVGREQFF
TRBV6-6	-	TRBD2	TRBJ2-7	TGTAGTAGCGGGAGATACGAGCAGTACTTC	CSSGRYEQYF
TRBV10-3	-	-	TRBJ2-7	TGTGCCATCAGTGGGCCCCTGACAAACTACGAGCAGTACTTC	CAISGPLTNYEQYF
TRBV5-4	-	-	TRBJ1-1	TGTGCCAGTAGGGATCTTGGGGTCCGGGCCAGACACACTGAAGCTTTCTTT	CASRDLGVRARHTEAFF
TRBV10-3	once	-	TRBJ2-7	TGTGCCATCAGTGATCCCTCCTACGAGCAGTACTTC	CAISDPSYEQYF
TRBV7-9	-	-	TRBJ1-1	TGTGCCAGCAGCTTACAGACGGGCGAGGGTGAAGCTTTCTTT	CASSLQTGEGEAFF
TRBV5-4	-	-	TRBJ2-1	TGTGCCAGCAGCCCCCGCCCCAATGAGCAGTTCTTC	CASSPRPNEQFF
TRBV27	-	-	TRBJ2-5	TGTGCCAGCAGTCCACAGGGACGTCTCGAGACCCAGTACTTC	CASSPQGRLETQYF
TRBV9	few	-	TRBJ2-5	TGTGCCAGCAGCGTAGAGGACGGGAGTTTGGGAGAGACCCAGTACTTC	CASSVEDGSLGETQYF
TRBV13	-	-	TRBJ2-1	TGTGCCAGCAGCTCCTGGGTCACCTACAATGAGCAGTTCTTC	CASSSWVTYNEQFF
TRBV27	many	TRBD1	TRBJ1-5	TGTGCCAGCAGATACAATGACAGGGGAAATCAGCCCCAGCATTTT	CASRYNDRGNQPQHF
TRBV5-6	once	TRBD2	TRBJ2-3	TGTGCCAGCAGCCCAGCGGGAGGGCCTCAGAAGAATACGCAGTATTTT	CASSPAGGPQKNTQYF
TRBV6-5	-	TRBD1	TRBJ2-1	TGTGCCAGCAGTTACATCGGGACAGGGGACAATGAGCAGTTCTTC	CASSYIGTGDNEQFF
TRBV9	-	TRBD1	TRBJ2-4	TGTGCCAGCAGCGTAGGGTCCCGACAGGGAAACATTCAGTACTTC	CASSVGSRQGNIQYF
TRBV27	-	-	TRBJ2-5	TGTGCCAGCAGTTTATCAGCAGGGTCCCGACAGGAGACCCAGTACTTC	CASSLSAGSRQETQYF
TRBV12-1	-	-	TRBJ2-1	TGTGCCAGCGGCCGCCTAGCGCTCTCCTACAATGAGCAGTTCTTC	CASGRLALSYNEQFF
TRBV7-3	-	TRBD2	TRBJ2-7	TGTGCCAGCAGCCCCGGCATAGAGACTAGCGATGCAGGCGAGCAGTACTTC	CASSPGIETSDAGEQYF
TRBV2	-	-	TRBJ2-2	TGTGCCAGCAGGGGCAGGAGGAACACCGGGGAGCTGTTTTTT	CASRGRRNTGELFF
TRBV28	-	-	TRBJ2-5	TGTGCCAGCAGTTTATGGGGGGCCCTGGAGACCCAGTACTTC	CASSLWGALETQYF
TRBV7-2	-	-	TRBJ2-1	TGTGCCAGCAGCCCGGGTACTGTGGGAGGGCAGTTCTTC	CASSPGTVGGQFF
TRBV2	-	-	TRBJ2-2	TGTGCCAGCAGTGAAGCGCGTAGTGGCGGGTCCACCGGGGAGCTGTTTTTT	CASSEARSGGSTGELFF
TRBV11-3	-	-	TRBJ2-7	TGTGCCACGGGGGTTTCTTCGGTCCACGAGCAGTACTTC	CATGVSSVHEQYF
TRBV5-8	once	TRBD2	TRBJ2-1	TGTGCCAGCGGTCTAGCGGAACCTAAGTTTTACAATGAGCAGTTCTTC	CASGLAEPKFYNEQFF
TRBV4-1	-	-	TRBJ2-3	TGCGCCAGCAGCCAAGGACGGGGGAGCACAGATACGCAGTATTTT	CASSQGRGSTDTQYF
TRBV7-8	-	-	TRBJ2-1	TGTGCCAGCAGCCCCGACAGCGATAATGAGCAGTTCTTC	CASSPDSDNEQFF
TRBV29-1	many	TRBD2	TRBJ2-1	TGCAGCGTTGGGACTAGCGGGTTAAAGCAGTTCTTC	CSVGTSGLKQFF
TRBV30	-	-	TRBJ2-1	TGTGCCTGGAGGGTGCGTAGGGATGAGCAGTTCTTC	CAWRVRRDEQFF
TRBV7-9	few	TRBD1	TRBJ2-2	TGTGCCAGCAGCTGGGGGACAGTAAACACCGGGGAGCTGTTTTTT	CASSWGTVNTGELFF
TRBV7-6	-	-	TRBJ2-2	TGTGCCAGCAGTTTATCCAGGCGGGGCACCGGGGAGCTGTTTTTT	CASSLSRRGTGELFF
TRBV7-8	-	TRBD2	TRBJ2-1	TGTGCCAGCAGCCCACTAGCGGGAGGGAACAATGAGCAGTTCTTC	CASSPLAGGNNEQFF
TRBV29-1	-	-	TRBJ2-2	TGCAGCGTTGCCCATTTCACCGGGGAGCTGTTTTTT	CSVAHFTGELFF
TRBV6-5	-	-	TRBJ2-7	TGTGCCAGCATGGGTCTCTCCTCCTACGAGCAGTACTTC	CASMGLSSYEQYF
TRBV25-1	-	-	TRBJ2-7	TGTGCCAGCAGTGAATTGAACAGGGCGGACGCGGTCGAGCAGTACTTC	CASSELNRADAVEQYF
TRBV5-6	-	-	TRBJ2-1	TGTGCCAGCAGCGGTCAGGTGGTGTTGGGGTTATACAATGAGCAGTTCTTC	CASSGQVVLGLYNEQFF
TRBV18	few	-	TRBJ1-5	TGTGCCAGCTCACCTACGCCACAGGGAGTTCAGCCCCAGCATTTT	CASSPTPQGVQPQHF
TRBV7-8	-	-	TRBJ2-7	TGTGCCAGCAGCCCACAGGTGGGAGGAGTATACGAGCAGTACTTC	CASSPQVGGVYEQYF
TRBV2	once	-	TRBJ2-5	TGTGCCAGCAGTAGGAGGGACAGCGAAGAGACCCAGTACTTC	CASSRRDSEETQYF
TRBV2	-	-	TRBJ2-5	TGTGCCAGCAGTGGAGTGGGGTCACAGCAAGAGACCCAGTACTTC	CASSGVGSQQETQYF